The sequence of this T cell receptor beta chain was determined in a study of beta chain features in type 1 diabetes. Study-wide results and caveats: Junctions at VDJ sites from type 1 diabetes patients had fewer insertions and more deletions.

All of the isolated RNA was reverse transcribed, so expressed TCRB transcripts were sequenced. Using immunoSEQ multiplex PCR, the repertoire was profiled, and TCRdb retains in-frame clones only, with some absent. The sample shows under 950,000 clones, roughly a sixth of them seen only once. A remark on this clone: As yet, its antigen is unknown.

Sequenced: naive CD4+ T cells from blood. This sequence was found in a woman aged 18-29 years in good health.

The CDR3 is CASSFLAGVTDTQYF. The DNA of the CDR3 is TGTGCCAGCAGTTTTCTAGCGGGGGTAACAGATACGCAGTATTTT. This rearrangement joins TRBV28 to TRBJ2-3; 10 bases are shared with TRBD2. Germline CDR1 is MDHEN and CDR2 is SYDVKM. CDR3 size: 15 residues. The V gene end was trimmed by 3 bases and the J gene end by 3 bases; junction bases not matched to a gene: 3.